Below, 17 T cell receptor beta chains from the same sample are listed, as sequenced in a study of T cell changes during pregnancy in multiple sclerosis. Measured with immunoSEQ multiplex PCR; TCRdb has only the in-frame clones, and not every one. The sample includes about 84,000 clones, over 85% of them seen just once. The specimen comprised peripheral blood, sampled in the second trimester of pregnancy. The receptors here all came from a female donor in good health, enrolled as a control in a pregnancy study.

There are a few counts of this clone. The V call is TRBV7-9, the J call TRBJ1-2; D is perhaps TRBD1 (5 bases). Trimming cost V 6 bases and J 8 bases, with 16 bases left between them. The germline CDR1 and CDR2 sequences are SEHNR and FQNEAQ (reference sequence). The CDR3 loop spans 13 amino acids. In nucleotides, the CDR3 is TGTGCCAGCAGATCCGACAGCTCTATCGGCTACACCTTC. It translates to CASRSDSSIGYTF.

This chain connects TRBV2 to TRBJ1-1; TRBD1 is a possible D gene (6 bases). V was pared by 0 bases and J by 8 bases, with 10 bases between. This CDR3 comprises 13 residues. Germline CDR1 is SNHLY and CDR2 is FYNNEI. The DNA of the CDR3 is TGTGCCAGCAGTGAAGCGGACGGACAGGAAGCTTTCTTT. Amino acids: CASSEADGQEAFF.

J is TRBJ2-3 and V is TRBV27; 13 bases line up with TRBD2. Germline V gives CDR1 MNHEY, CDR2 SMNVEV (reference sequence). The length of the CDR3 is 15 residues. After removal of 4 bases from V and 3 bases from J, the junction contained 1 base not matched to a gene. The CDR3 DNA follows: TGTGCCAGCAGTTGGGGACTAGCGGGAACAGATACGCAGTATTTT. It yields the protein CASSWGLAGTDTQYF.

V and J are TRBV5-1 and TRBJ1-1; 7 bases agree with TRBD1. This CDR3 comprises 16 residues. V lost 6 bases to trimming and J lost 4 bases; unmatched junction nucleotides: 15. CDR1 and CDR2 (germline): SGHRS, YFSETQ. CDR3 sequence reads: CASNQAPRQGGTEAFF. The CDR3 region has the DNA TGCGCCAGCAACCAAGCCCCGCGACAGGGTGGCACTGAAGCTTTCTTT.

The chain joins TRBV2 to TRBJ1-5; the match to TRBD1 covers 8 bases. The CDR3 has 15 residues. V lost 6 bases, J lost 0 bases, and 4 bases stayed unmatched. Germline V gene lookup returns CDR1 SNHLY and CDR2 FYNNEI. The CDR3 spells CASRGQASSNQPQHF. CDR3 in DNA: TGTGCCAGCAGGGGACAGGCGTCTAGCAATCAGCCCCAGCATTTT.

This chain uses TRBV28 with TRBJ2-2, with 7 bases identical to TRBD1. V was clipped by 7 bases and J by 2 bases; unmatched bases: 7. Germline values: CDR1 MDHEN, CDR2 SYDVKM. The CDR3 extends over 15 amino acids. CDR3: CASIPAGGNTGELFF. The DNA of the CDR3 is TGTGCCAGCATCCCTGCAGGGGGAAACACCGGGGAGCTGTTTTTT.

The chain is built from TRBV12-2 and TRBJ2-4; the table's D gene call, TRBD2, was not cross checked with the DNA. TRBV12-2 is noted as a pseudogene. The CDR3 has 15 residues. The CDR3: CASLPMEGSKNIQYF. The DNA of the CDR3 is TGTGCAAGTCTCCCAATGGAGGGTTCCAAAAACATTCAGTACTTC.

The V call is TRBV11-3, the J call TRBJ2-1, with D perhaps matching TRBD2 (6 bases). Germline V gene lookup returns CDR1 SGHNT and CDR2 YENEEA. Trimming left V 3 bases short and J 4 bases short, with 7 bases between. CDR3 length: 13 residues. CDR3 sequence reads: CASSLGGYNEQFF. The CDR3 coding sequence is TGTGCCAGCAGCTTGGGAGGATACAATGAGCAGTTCTTC.

V usage is TRBV5-4 and J usage is TRBJ2-3; 10 bases are shared with TRBD2. Germline assignment: CDR1 SGHNT and CDR2 YYREEE (reference sequence). J was trimmed by 2 bases and V by 0 bases; bases with no gene match: 6. CDR3 length equals 17 residues. The chain's CDR3 is CASSLDPAGGFTDTQYF. The CDR3, as DNA: TGTGCCAGCAGCTTGGATCCAGCGGGAGGGTTCACAGATACGCAGTATTTT. The full variable domain, completed using reference TRBV5-4 and TRBJ2-3, is ETGVTQSPTHLIKTRGQQVTLRCSSQSGHNTVSWYQQALGQGPQFIFQYYREEENGRGNFPPRFSGLQFPNYSSELNVNALELDDSALYLCASSLDPAGGFTDTQYFGPGTRLTVL.

There are a few counts of this clone. The chain links TRBV19 to TRBJ2-1; tentative D call: TRBD2 (5 bases). V was pared by 5 bases and J by 13 bases, with 15 bases between. Germline loops: CDR1 LNHDA, CDR2 SQIVND (reference sequence). CDR3 length: 12 residues. CDR3 bases: TGTGCCAGTAGTGCCCGGGAAGAACAACAGTTCTTC. Its protein product is CASSAREEQQFF.

J is TRBJ2-3 and V is TRBV7-9; a weak D match, TRBD2 (6 bases). This CDR3 is built from 15 residues. CDR1 and CDR2 (germline): SEHNR, FQNEAQ (reference sequence). Trimming removed 5 bases at V and 0 bases at J, with 12 bases between. The CDR3 DNA is TGTGCCAGCAGCCAGTCTAGCGCTAGCACAGATACGCAGTATTTT. Protein: CASSQSSASTDTQYF.

CDR3: CASSSGQVATNEKLFF. In nucleotides, the CDR3 is TGCGCCAGCAGCTCCGGACAGGTTGCAACTAATGAAAAACTGTTTTTT. The chain is built from TRBV5-1 and TRBJ1-4; the match to TRBD1 covers 7 bases. The germline gives CDR1 SGHRS, CDR2 YFSETQ. Trimming at V came to 3 bases and at J to 0 bases, leaving 5 bases not matched to a gene. This CDR3 has 16 amino acids.

This chain links TRBV2 with TRBJ2-1, with 7 bases identical to TRBD1. Trimming took 7 bases from V and 4 from J; bases not matched to a gene: 4. Germline CDR1 is SNHLY and CDR2 is FYNNEI. CDR3 length: 13 residues. This CDR3 is CASNAQGYNEQFF. CDR3 in DNA: TGTGCCAGCAATGCACAGGGGTACAATGAGCAGTTCTTC.

CDR3 sequence reads: CASSTGFNYGYTF. The CDR3, as DNA: TGTGCCAGCAGTACAGGGTTCAACTATGGCTACACCTTC. The chain couples TRBV28 to TRBJ1-2, with a tentative D call TRBD1 (6 bases). This CDR3 has 13 amino acids. V was trimmed by 5 bases and J by 2 bases, leaving 9 bases between them. Germline lookup yields CDR1 MDHEN and CDR2 SYDVKM.

The V gene is TRBV2, the J gene TRBJ2-7, with 9 bases fitting TRBD1. Per germline, CDR1 SNHLY and CDR2 FYNNEI. The CDR3 consists of 16 residues. V gave up 4 bases and J gave up 4 bases; unmatched junction bases: 11. This CDR3 is CASSGDTGTGMYEQYF. CDR3 nucleotide sequence: TGTGCCAGCAGTGGCGATACCGGGACAGGGATGTACGAGCAGTACTTC.

This clone appeared a single time. V gene TRBV5-1 combines with J gene TRBJ1-5; D is unresolved. V lost 4 bases, J lost 0 bases, and 11 bases lay in between. The CDR3 consists of 15 residues. Germline CDR1 and CDR2: SGHRS and YFSETQ. CDR3 in DNA: TGCGCCAGCAGCGTGGACGGAGATAGCAATCAGCCCCAGCATTTT. Translation gives CASSVDGDSNQPQHF.

This chain connects TRBV21-1 to TRBJ2-1; TRBD1 is taken as the D call from the table, unchecked against the DNA. TRBV21-1 is listed as a pseudogene. The CDR3 is made up of 15 amino acids. CDR3 sequence reads: CASSAPGTGPFWQFF. The CDR3 DNA reads TGTGCCAGCAGCGCACCCGGGACAGGCCCTTTTTGGCAGTTCTTC.